A selection of T cell receptor beta chains follows, all from one sample in a study of T-cell reconstitution after alpha-beta-depleted transplantation in children. TCRdb re-analysed the PCR reads in MiXCR, keeping a single row per CDR3 protein. The profile covers 130,000 to 150,000 distinct CDR3 sequences, with about 8.8% appearing a single time and over 15% taken by the ten largest. The material was PBMCs, mostly from graft donor cells, obtained 180 days after TCRalphabeta/CD19-depleted stem cell transplant. The source is a female patient between 2 and 10 years old who had a stem cell transplant for congenital amegakaryocytic thrombocytopenia, so the T cells may come from the graft donor. Each CDR3 is given with its conserved first and last residue. A D gene is named only where the DNA matches it firmly. The size field is filled for only some rows; it gives once, few, many or a size class.

V gene	CDR3 length	J gene	D gene	clone size	CDR3 protein	CDR3 DNA
TRBV12-5	16	TRBJ2-3	TRBD1	many	CASGLSGRQGTDTQYF	TGTGCTAGTGGTTTGTCGGGGAGACAGGGGACAGATACGCAGTATTTT
TRBV10-3	15	TRBJ1-6	.	many	CAIKGTSSYNSPLHF	TGTGCCATCAAGGGCACGAGCTCCTATAATTCACCCCTCCACTTT
TRBV6-1	14	TRBJ1-4	TRBD1	.	CASSLQGVGEKLFF	TGTGCCAGCAGCCTTCAGGGGGTTGGGGAAAAACTGTTTTTT
TRBV28	14	TRBJ2-7	.	few	CASSPGTVPYEQYF	TGTGCCAGCAGTCCCGGGACGGTCCCCTACGAGCAGTACTTC
TRBV7-2	17	TRBJ2-7	TRBD2	few	CASSLAHTGLAWVEQYF	TGTGCCAGCAGCTTAGCGCATACGGGACTAGCGTGGGTCGAGCAGTACTTC
TRBV21-1	16	TRBJ2-7	.	few	CASSTAGRTGGGEQYF	TGTGCCAGCAGCACCGCGGGGCGAACAGGGGGCGGAGAGCAGTACTTC
TRBV28	14	TRBJ2-3	.	many	CASSHPRASDTQYF	TGTGCCAGCAGCCATCCAAGGGCTTCCGATACGCAGTATTTT
TRBV7-6	16	TRBJ2-2	.	many	CASSLDLWVHTGELFF	TGTGCCAGCAGCTTGGACTTATGGGTCCACACCGGGGAGCTGTTTTTT
TRBV12-3/TRBV12-4	14	TRBJ2-5	TRBD1	many	CASSLGQGQETQYF	TGTGCCAGCAGTTTAGGACAGGGCCAAGAGACCCAGTACTTC
TRBV5-5	16	TRBJ1-4	TRBD1	many	CASSSQGESTNEKLFF	TGTGCCAGCAGCTCACAGGGGGAGTCAACTAATGAAAAACTGTTTTTT
TRBV20-1	14	TRBJ2-1	TRBD2	many	CSARVASGYNEQFF	TGCAGTGCTAGAGTGGCTAGCGGTTACAATGAGCAGTTCTTC
TRBV4-1	18	TRBJ2-1	.	many	CASSPSSRVRGIQDEQFF	TGCGCCAGCAGCCCAAGTAGTAGGGTACGAGGAATACAAGATGAGCAGTTCTTC
TRBV10-3	14	TRBJ2-2	.	many	CAIRPGHYAGELFF	TGTGCCATCAGACCGGGACATTACGCCGGGGAGCTGTTTTTT
TRBV28	15	TRBJ2-5	TRBD1	many	CASLQGGRVIETQYF	TGTGCCAGCCTCCAAGGGGGCAGGGTTATAGAGACCCAGTACTTC
TRBV30	16	TRBJ2-1	TRBD2	.	CAWIKRGREGHNEQFF	TGTGCCTGGATTAAGCGGGGGCGGGAGGGACACAATGAGCAGTTCTTC
TRBV12-3/TRBV12-4	13	TRBJ1-1	.	few	CASSLLRDTEAFF	TGTGCCAGCAGCCTCCTAAGGGACACTGAAGCTTTCTTT
TRBV7-2	13	TRBJ2-7	.	.	CASSYRVSHEQYF	TGTGCCAGCAGCTACAGGGTTAGCCACGAGCAGTACTTC
TRBV2	12	TRBJ1-5	.	few	CASSPEKQPQHF	TGTGCCAGCAGCCCGGAAAAGCAGCCCCAGCATTTT
TRBV5-1	14	TRBJ1-2	TRBD1	.	CASSLTLTGDGYTF	TGCGCCAGCAGCTTGACCCTTACAGGGGACGGCTACACCTTC
TRBV28	14	TRBJ2-4	TRBD2	many	CASAGGRMLDIQYF	TGTGCCAGCGCGGGGGGGAGGATGTTGGACATTCAGTACTTC
TRBV5-1	18	TRBJ2-3	TRBD1	.	CASSYRDRGLSSTDTQYF	TGCGCCAGCAGCTACCGGGACAGGGGGCTGAGTTCCACAGATACGCAGTATTTT
TRBV27	16	TRBJ2-1	TRBD2	many	CASSFWGGDLSNEQFF	TGTGCCAGCAGTTTCTGGGGAGGGGATCTGAGCAATGAGCAGTTCTTC
TRBV11-2	16	TRBJ2-1	TRBD2	few	CASSLGLGLADPEQFF	TGTGCCAGCAGCTTAGGACTCGGACTAGCGGATCCTGAGCAGTTCTTC
TRBV27	12	TRBJ2-7	.	.	CASQGSSYEQYF	TGTGCCAGCCAAGGGTCCTCGTACGAGCAGTACTTC
TRBV7-2	14	TRBJ1-1	.	many	CASSSDRAPTEAFF	TGTGCCAGCAGCTCAGACAGAGCTCCCACTGAAGCTTTCTTT
TRBV4-1	14	TRBJ1-3	.	many	CASSQADGGNTIYF	TGCGCCAGCAGCCAAGCTGACGGAGGAAACACCATATATTTT
TRBV29-1	17	TRBJ1-4	.	many	CSVDGQLSPKGNEKLFF	TGCAGCGTCGACGGACAGCTATCTCCCAAGGGTAATGAAAAACTGTTTTTT
TRBV6-1	13	TRBJ2-2	.	once	CASRQGVTGELFF	TGTGCCAGCAGACAAGGGGTAACCGGGGAGCTGTTTTTT
TRBV29-1	13	TRBJ2-4	.	many	CSVKAVAKNIQYF	TGCAGCGTTAAAGCGGTAGCCAAAAACATTCAGTACTTC
TRBV29-1	11	TRBJ2-7	.	many	CSVYISYEQYF	TGCAGCGTATATATCTCTTACGAGCAGTACTTC
TRBV20-1	15	TRBJ2-5	.	.	CSAREVAGQQETQYF	TGCAGTGCTAGAGAGGTGGCAGGGCAGCAAGAGACCCAGTACTTC
TRBV30	16	TRBJ2-3	TRBD2	few	CAWSVPGTSTFDTQYF	TGTGCCTGGAGTGTCCCCGGGACTAGCACATTTGATACGCAGTATTTT
TRBV19	16	TRBJ2-2	.	many	CASNNSPLTNTGELFF	TGTGCCAGTAACAACTCCCCACTGACGAACACCGGGGAGCTGTTTTTT
TRBV28	13	TRBJ2-5	TRBD1	many	CASRTGSRETQYF	TGTGCCAGCAGGACAGGGAGTAGAGAGACCCAGTACTTC
TRBV5-6	13	TRBJ2-7	.	.	CARGLGPLCWQYF	TGTGCCAGGGGCCTCGGGCCCCTCTGCTGGCAGTACTTC